This record concerns one T cell receptor beta chain sequence. Its antigen is still unknown. A read error may account for a junction end that differs from germline. These data originate in a study of memory CD4+ T cells and cytomegalovirus serostatus. Overall study results and limits: CMV serostatus prediction reached median AUC approximately 0.96, or 0.89 with US-trained model.

Only in-frame clones appear in the TCRdb table, and some are missing; sequencing was by immunoSEQ multiplex PCR. The sample has about 39,000 clones; roughly four fifths are singletons. The sort gate was single viable CD3+CD4+CD8-CD45RO+ cells for memory CD4+ T cells. CMV serostatus came from serum IgG against pp150, pp28, p38, p52. CD4+ T cells were isolated by positive magnetic selection. Sequenced material: memory CD4+ T cells from blood. The receptor's source is an adult in good health and CMV-seronegative.

CDR3 nucleotides: TGTGCCAGCAGTGGCCGGACAAATAATTCACCCCTCCACTTT. It yields the protein CASSGRTNNSPLHF. The chain joins TRBV10-3 to TRBJ1-6; a weak D match, TRBD1 (5 bases). CDR3 length: 14 residues. Germline V gene data show CDR1 as ENHRY and CDR2 as SYGVKD.